The 32 T cell receptor beta chains below come from one sample, sequenced in a study of T cells in Graves' hyperthyroidism and ophthalmopathy. RNA transcripts gave rise to amplified TCR beta CDR3 regions. The HTBI primer set served for first-round RT-PCR of the TCR CDR3. From the multiplex PCR reads, TCRdb called clonotypes with MiXCR, one entry per CDR3 protein. The data contain over 350,000 distinct CDR3 sequences, roughly 18% of them seen just once; the ten biggest clones take up over 35%. The sequenced sample was blood. These receptors came from a man younger than 35 with Graves' ophthalmopathy.

This clonotype was observed at least ten times. The J gene is TRBJ1-1, the V gene TRBV28; no clear D gene. This CDR3 has 16 amino acids. In germline, CDR1 is MDHEN, CDR2 SYDVKM. V shed 5 bases and J shed 1 base, with 17 bases lying between them. The CDR3 DNA sequence: TGTGCCAGCAGTCTACCCTCCATTGCCCCGAACACTGAAGCTTTCTTT. It codes for CASSLPSIAPNTEAFF.

Remarks on this clonotype: Sequence at one end of the junction differs from germline and may be a read error. The gene calls are TRBV7-8 and TRBJ2-7, with 7 bases lining up with TRBD2. The CDR3 runs 16 residues. The germline CDR1 and CDR2 sequences are SGHVS and FQNEAQ. The CDR3 nucleotides are TGTGTTAGCAGCTGGGATGGACTAGTCCCCTCCTACAAGCAGTACTTC. Protein: CVSSWDGLVPSYKQYF. The full variable domain, with the rest looked up from reference TRBV7-8 and TRBJ2-7, is GAGVSQSPRYKVAKRGQDVALRCDPISGHVSLFWYQQALGQGPEFLTYFQNEAQLDKSGLPSDRFFAERPEGSVSTLKIQRTQQEDSAVYLCVSSWDGLVPSYKQYFGPGTRLTVT.

The rearrangement links TRBV19 to TRBJ2-1; 9 nucleotides match TRBD1. After removal of 3 bases from V and 2 bases from J, the junction contained 5 bases not matched to a gene. Germline V CDR1 and CDR2: LNHDA, SQIVND (reference sequence). CDR3 length equals 16 residues. CDR3 amino acids: CASSISGTGTYNEQFF. The CDR3 bases are TGTGCCAGTAGTATTTCCGGGACAGGGACCTACAATGAGCAGTTCTTC.

A few counts support this clonotype. This chain uses TRBV6-4 with TRBJ2-1; 9 nucleotides agree with TRBD1. Germline V gene lookup returns CDR1 MRHNA and CDR2 SNTAGT. The CDR3 is 14 amino acids. J gave up 6 bases and V 0 bases, and 0 bases lay outside the gene matches. The CDR3 loop reads CASSDSTGGNEQFF. In nucleotides, the CDR3 is TGTGCCAGCAGTGACTCGACAGGGGGCAATGAGCAGTTCTTC.

This clonotype was seen only a few times. The gene calls are TRBV5-8 and TRBJ1-1, with D unresolved. The V end was cut by 1 base, the J end by 5 bases, with 12 bases between. The CDR3 is 14 amino acids. CDR1 SGHTS and CDR2 YDEGEE come from the germline V gene. The chain's CDR3 is CASSLRASRTEAFF. CDR3 sequence (DNA): TGTGCCAGCAGCTTGCGCGCCTCGAGGACTGAAGCTTTCTTT.

This clonotype turned up a few times. V usage is TRBV10-3 and J usage is TRBJ2-7; unclear D gene. V lost 6 bases, J lost 6 bases, and 15 bases lay in between. The CDR3 totals 13 residues. Germline V gene data show CDR1 as ENHRY and CDR2 as SYGVKD. CDR3 loop: CAIRSTPVTEQYF. The CDR3 bases are TGTGCCATCAGGAGTACTCCAGTGACCGAGCAGTACTTC.

This clonotype has a count of ten or more. This chain connects TRBV3-1 to TRBJ1-1; the D gene is possibly TRBD1 (5 bases). This CDR3 has 11 residues. The germline CDR1 and CDR2 sequences are LGHDT and YNNKEL (reference sequence). V gave up 8 bases and J gave up 8 bases, with 12 bases separating them. The CDR3 is CASQFGTEAFF. As DNA, the CDR3 is TGTGCCAGCCAATTTGGGACGGAAGCTTTCTTT.

This clonotype was counted between two and nine times. The CDR3 reads CASSVEAGRGDGYTF. The CDR3 region has the DNA TGTGCCAGCAGCGTAGAGGCAGGTAGGGGAGACGGCTACACCTTC. J is TRBJ1-2 and V is TRBV9; D might be TRBD1 (5 bases). Germline V gene data show CDR1 as SGDLS and CDR2 as YYNGEE. The V end was cut by 0 bases, the J end by 8 bases, with 17 bases between. CDR3 size: 15 residues.

About this clonotype: This may stem from a read error, because a much larger clone lies one nucleotide away. The chain employs TRBV7-9 and TRBJ1-3; no definite D call. Per germline, CDR1 SEHNR and CDR2 FQNEAQ (reference sequence). The CDR3 contains 14 residues. The CDR3 reads CASSLGHSGNTVYF. The CDR3 DNA reads as TGTGCCAGCAGCTTAGGACACTCTGGAAACACCGTATATTTT.

In its sample, this clonotype was seen many times. This sequence joins TRBV5-1 and TRBJ1-4; TRBD1 might be the D (6 bases). Trimming took off 2 bases at V and 5 bases at J, with 16 bases between the two ends. Germline V gives CDR1 SGHRS, CDR2 YFSETQ. The CDR3 has 16 residues. CDR3 coding DNA: TGCGCCAGCAGCTTAAACCCGACAGGAAGAAATGAAAAACTGTTTTTT. Amino acids: CASSLNPTGRNEKLFF. Drawing the rest from reference TRBV5-1 and TRBJ1-4, the complete variable domain is KAGVTQTPRYLIKTRGQQVTLSCSPISGHRSVSWYQQTPGQGLQFLFEYFSETQRNKGNFPGRFSGRQFSNSRSEMNVSTLELGDSALYLCASSLNPTGRNEKLFFGSGTQLSVL.

This clonotype was observed a handful of times. The chain uses TRBV24-1 and TRBJ1-5, with D perhaps matching TRBD1 (6 bases). Germline values: CDR1 KGHDR, CDR2 SFDVKD. This CDR3 has 16 residues. V was shortened by 4 bases and J by 3 bases, with 15 bases between the two germline ends. The CDR3 region is CATSDPRGGFNQPQHF. CDR3 bases: TGTGCCACCAGTGACCCCCGCGGGGGCTTCAATCAGCCCCAGCATTTT.

This clonotype turned up a few times. This chain uses TRBV6-1 with TRBJ2-1; 11 positions agree with TRBD1. Looked up from germline, CDR1 is MNHNS and CDR2 is SASEGT. V was pared by 3 bases and J by 6 bases, with 4 bases of the junction left unmatched. The CDR3 contains 15 residues. For the CDR3, the DNA is TGTGCCAGCAGTGATGGGACAGGGGGTGTCAATGAGCAGTTCTTC. The encoded protein is CASSDGTGGVNEQFF.

This clonotype was counted many times. The rearrangement links TRBV7-8 to TRBJ1-1; unclear D gene. Trimming stripped 4 bases from V and 6 bases from J, with 18 bases between. The CDR3 length is 15 residues. CDR1 and CDR2 (germline): SGHVS, FQNEAQ. The CDR3 DNA sequence: TGTGCCAGCAGCTCTATCCGGGATAAAGTCCCTGAAGCTTTCTTT. The encoded protein is CASSSIRDKVPEAFF.

The chain is built from TRBV29-1 and TRBJ2-1; D remains unclear. This CDR3 contains 10 residues. CDR1 is SQVTM and CDR2 is ANQGSEA in the germline V gene. V was cut by 3 bases and J by 7 bases, with 4 bases left in between. CDR3 DNA: TGCAGCGTTGATCAGAATGAGCAGTTCTTC. Its translation is CSVDQNEQFF.

This clonotype came up a few times. The chain joins TRBV6-4 to TRBJ2-1, with 8 bases aligning to TRBD1. This CDR3 has 16 amino acids. Germline CDR1 reads MRHNA; CDR2 reads SNTAGT. V shed 0 bases and J 2 bases; nucleotides not matched to a gene: 3. The DNA of the CDR3 is TGTGCCAGCAGTGACTCTGGACAGGGCACCTACAATGAGCAGTTCTTC. Its protein is CASSDSGQGTYNEQFF.

This clonotype was seen many times. The genes are TRBV12-3 or TRBV12-4 and TRBJ1-2; 9 nucleotides line up with TRBD1. The ends lost 4 bases at V and 0 bases at J; junction bases unmatched: 3. The CDR3 is 15 residues long. Written as DNA, the CDR3 is TGTGCCAGCAGTTCGGACAGGGGAGCTAACTATGGCTACACCTTC. The encoded protein is CASSSDRGANYGYTF.

For this clonotype: This may stem from a read error, because a much larger clone lies one nucleotide away. The chain has TRBV9 and TRBJ2-1, with 16 bases aligning to TRBD2. Germline V CDR1 and CDR2: SGDLS, YYNGEE. Unmatched junction bases numbered 3, after V lost 4 bases and J lost 2 bases. This CDR3 region has 17 residues. CDR3: CASSFGTSGGAYNEQFF. In DNA form, the CDR3 reads TGTGCCAGCAGCTTTGGGACTAGCGGGGGGGCCTACAATGAGCAGTTCTTC.

There are many counts of this clonotype. The gene calls are TRBV28 and TRBJ1-2, with a weak D call TRBD1 (6 bases). CDR1 is MDHEN, CDR2 SYDVKM, per germline. The CDR3 sequence is 13 residues long. Trimming removed 2 bases from V and 8 bases from J, with 12 bases in between. The CDR3 nucleotides are TGTGCCAGCAGTTTACTTGGTCAGGGGGGCTACACCTTC. Residues: CASSLLGQGGYTF.

This clonotype has only a few counts. V usage is TRBV20-1 and J usage is TRBJ1-2; D gene unclear. The germline V gene encodes CDR1 DFQATT and CDR2 SNEGSKA (reference sequence). V was cut by 6 bases and J by 2 bases, with 19 bases left in between. The length of the CDR3 is 15 residues. The CDR3 is CSAGAGSNPNYGYTF. CDR3 nucleotides: TGCAGTGCCGGAGCGGGTTCAAACCCCAACTATGGCTACACCTTC.

This clonotype came up many times. V gene TRBV11-1 combines with J gene TRBJ2-1; D might be TRBD1 or TRBD2, each matching 5 bases. CDR1 is SGHAT and CDR2 is FQDESV in the germline V gene (reference sequence). CDR3 length: 15 amino acids. V lost 2 bases to trimming and J lost 3 bases, with 11 bases between them. The CDR3 is CASSLSGGVYNEQFF. CDR3 sequence (DNA): TGTGCCAGCAGCTTAAGTGGGGGAGTCTACAATGAGCAGTTCTTC. The complete variable domain, with remaining parts taken from reference TRBV11-1 and TRBJ2-1, reads EAEVAQSPRYKITEKSQAVAFWCDPISGHATLYWYRQILGQGPELLVQFQDESVVDDSQLPKDRFSAERLKGVDSTLKIQPAELGDSAMYLCASSLSGGVYNEQFFGPGTRLTVL.

This clonotype was seen a few times. DNA of the CDR3: TGTGCCAGCAGTTTTGGAGTCTCTGGAAACACCATATATTTT. Residues: CASSFGVSGNTIYF. The V and J genes are TRBV12-3 or TRBV12-4 and TRBJ1-3; D is undetermined. The CDR3 consists of 14 residues. With 3 bases removed from V and 0 bases from J, the gap between germline ends came to 6 bases.

The CDR3 here is CASSSQGDRGLEAFF. The CDR3 DNA reads TGTGCCAGCAGCTCTCAGGGGGACAGGGGGCTTGAAGCTTTCTTT. This chain links TRBV7-9 with TRBJ1-1; 12 bases agree with TRBD1. This CDR3 has 15 amino acids. V was pared by 4 bases and J by 7 bases, with 7 bases of the junction left unmatched. Germline V gene sequence: CDR1 SEHNR, CDR2 FQNEAQ (reference sequence). The full variable domain, its missing parts supplied by reference TRBV7-9 and TRBJ1-1, is DTGVSQNPRHKITKRGQNVTFRCDPISEHNRLYWYRQTLGQGPEFLTYFQNEAQLEKSRLLSDRFSAERPKGSFSTLEIQRTEQGDSAMYLCASSSQGDRGLEAFFGQGTRLTVV.

This clonotype was recorded many times. The chain couples TRBV20-1 to TRBJ1-5, with TRBD1 matching 10 bases. J gave up 4 bases and V 2 bases, and 2 bases lay outside the gene matches. Germline CDR1 is DFQATT and CDR2 is SNEGSKA (reference sequence). There are 14 residues in the CDR3. The CDR3 reads CSARRTGGNQPQHF. In DNA, the CDR3 is TGCAGTGCTAGACGGACAGGGGGGAATCAGCCCCAGCATTTT.

This clonotype was counted at least ten times. This chain connects TRBV11-2 to TRBJ1-2; D remains unclear. CDR3 length: 13 residues. Germline lookup yields CDR1 SGHAT and CDR2 FQNNGV. The ends were cut back, 0 bases at V and 2 bases at J, with 4 bases in the middle. CDR3 region: CASSLDENYGYTF. The CDR3 nucleotides read TGTGCCAGCAGCTTAGACGAAAACTATGGCTACACCTTC.

Of note for this clonotype: The junction departs from germline at one end; a sequencing error may be responsible. The chain links TRBV2 to TRBJ2-5; D might be TRBD1 (7 bases). Germline lookup yields CDR1 SNHLY and CDR2 FYNNEI. The CDR3 runs to 13 residues. CDR3 loop: CASMGQPGEAQYF. The CDR3 nucleotides are TGTGCCAGCATGGGACAGCCGGGAGAGGCCCAGTACTTC.

This chain links TRBV9 with TRBJ1-4; 7 bases agree with TRBD1. V dropped 4 bases and J dropped 5; count of bases not matched to a gene: 8. Germline V CDR1 and CDR2: SGDLS, YYNGEE. The CDR3 length is 15 residues. The CDR3 bases are TGTGCCAGCAGCCTCGCCGGGACAGTCAATGAAAAACTGTTTTTT. It translates to CASSLAGTVNEKLFF.

The chain couples TRBV20-1 to TRBJ2-1; TRBD2 matches at 7 bases. The ends lost 0 bases at V and 6 bases at J; junction bases unmatched: 11. The CDR3 totals 16 residues. Per the germline V gene, CDR1 is DFQATT and CDR2 is SNEGSKA (reference sequence). The CDR3, as DNA: TGCAGTGCTAGAGATCCCCGGACTAGTTACAGCAATGAGCAGTTCTTC. Protein sequence: CSARDPRTSYSNEQFF.

This clonotype has a handful of counts. This chain connects TRBV3-1 to TRBJ1-6; 7 nucleotides agree with TRBD1. V dropped 1 base and J dropped 8; count of bases not matched to a gene: 5. This CDR3 spans 15 amino acids. The germline V gene has CDR1 LGHDT and CDR2 YNNKEL (reference sequence). The DNA for the CDR3 is TGTGCCAGCAGCCAAGTAGGGGGCGAGGATTCACCCCTCCACTTT. This sequence encodes CASSQVGGEDSPLHF.

This clonotype was seen a handful of times. The rearrangement uses TRBV5-6 and TRBJ2-1; 11 bases line up with TRBD2. V shed 5 bases and J 7 bases; nucleotides not matched to a gene: 23. The CDR3 consists of 20 residues. The germline V gene encodes CDR1 SGHDT and CDR2 YYEEEE. CDR3 in amino acids: CASSAQGSDLAGGPGNEQFF. The CDR3 nucleotides read TGTGCCAGCAGTGCCCAGGGGTCCGACCTAGCGGGGGGCCCGGGTAATGAGCAGTTCTTC.

This clonotype was observed at least ten times. The chain has TRBV4-1 and TRBJ1-4; 7 nucleotides line up with TRBD1. The CDR3 has 16 amino acids. Germline V lookup: CDR1 MGHRA, CDR2 YSYEKL. V was clipped by 4 bases and J by 2 bases; unmatched bases: 7. The CDR3 coding sequence is TGCGCCAGCAGCCGGGACAGCTCAACCACTAATGAAAAACTGTTTTTT. Its protein product is CASSRDSSTTNEKLFF.

The chain uses TRBV29-1 and TRBJ1-2; no reliable D call. Trimming shortened V by 2 bases and J by 1 base, and 5 bases separated the two germline ends. Germline CDR1 SQVTM, CDR2 ANQGSEA. This CDR3 has 12 amino acids. The CDR3 region is CSVEKLNYGYTF. Here the CDR3 DNA reads TGCAGCGTTGAAAAGCTTAACTATGGCTACACCTTC.

The V and J genes are TRBV5-1 and TRBJ1-4; 7 bases are a match to TRBD1. This CDR3 has 16 residues. The V gene end was trimmed by 3 bases and the J gene end by 0 bases; junction bases not matched to a gene: 5. Germline V gene data show CDR1 as SGHRS and CDR2 as YFSETQ. CDR3 DNA sequence: TGCGCCAGCAGCTGGGGGACAGCCTCAACTAATGAAAAACTGTTTTTT. Translation: CASSWGTASTNEKLFF.